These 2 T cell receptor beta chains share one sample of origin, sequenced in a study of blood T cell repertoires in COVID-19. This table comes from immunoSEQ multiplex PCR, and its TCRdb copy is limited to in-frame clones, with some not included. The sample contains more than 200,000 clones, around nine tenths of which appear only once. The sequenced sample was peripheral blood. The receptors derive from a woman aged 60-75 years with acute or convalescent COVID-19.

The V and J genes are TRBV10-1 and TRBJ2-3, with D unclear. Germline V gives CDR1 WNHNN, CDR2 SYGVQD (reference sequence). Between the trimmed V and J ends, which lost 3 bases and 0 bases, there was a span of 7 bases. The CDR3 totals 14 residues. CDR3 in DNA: TGCGCCAGCAGTGACCCCGGGAGCACAGATACGCAGTATTTT. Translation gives CASSDPGSTDTQYF.

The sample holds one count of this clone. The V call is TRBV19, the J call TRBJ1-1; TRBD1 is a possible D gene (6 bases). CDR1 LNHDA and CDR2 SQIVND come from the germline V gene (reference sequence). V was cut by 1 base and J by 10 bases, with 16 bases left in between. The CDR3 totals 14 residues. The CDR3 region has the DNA TGTGCCAGTAGTATAGTAGGGGGTGGGACGGGAGCTTTCTTT. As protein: CASSIVGGGTGAFF.